A single sample gave rise to the 18 T cell receptor beta chains below, sequenced in a study of beta chain features in type 1 diabetes. The study, taken as a whole, reports: TCRB CDR3 length was moderately but significantly reduced in all four CD4+ subsets of Type 1 diabetes patients.

Sequenced material consisted of expressed TCRB transcripts (all of the isolated RNA was reverse transcribed). Produced via immunoSEQ multiplex PCR; TCRdb's table is partial and in-frame only. The profile covers approximately 600,000 clones, with around an eighth appearing a single time and more than 0.09% taken by the ten largest. Antigens for these TCRs are unknown. Material: naive CD4+ T cells from blood. The origin of the receptors is a man aged 30 to 39 with type 1 diabetes.

This clone was seen more than once but under ten times. The rearrangement uses TRBV28 and TRBJ1-4; D not resolved. Germline CDR1 and CDR2: MDHEN and SYDVKM. The CDR3 runs 12 residues. V was shortened by 7 bases and J by 7 bases, with 10 bases between the two germline ends. CDR3 in amino acids: CASTDPLEKLFF. The CDR3 DNA follows: TGTGCCAGCACCGATCCTCTTGAAAAACTGTTTTTT.

The sample holds a few counts of this clone. V gene TRBV5-4 combines with J gene TRBJ2-4, with 7 bases fitting TRBD2. There are 15 residues in the CDR3. V lost 3 bases, J lost 5 bases, and 8 bases stayed unmatched. CDR1 and CDR2 from the germline V gene are SGHNT and YYREEE (reference sequence). The CDR3 nucleotides read TGTGCCAGCAGCTCGGGACTAAGGGAGGAAAACATTCAGTACTTC. As protein: CASSSGLREENIQYF.

This clone was seen more than once but under ten times. Here the CDR3 reads CASSPGTEQFF. In DNA, the CDR3 is TGTGCCAGCAGCCCCGGGACGGAGCAGTTCTTC. This chain links TRBV7-6 with TRBJ2-1; D possibly matches TRBD1 or TRBD2 (5 bases each). Germline lookup yields CDR1 SGHVS and CDR2 FNYEAQ. This CDR3 spans 11 amino acids. V shed 5 bases and J shed 10 bases, with 9 bases lying between them.

This chain joins TRBV29-1 and TRBJ2-1; D is undetermined. With 3 bases removed from V and 5 bases from J, the gap between germline ends came to 2 bases. The length of the CDR3 is 10 residues. Germline V gene sequence: CDR1 SQVTM, CDR2 ANQGSEA. CDR3 coding DNA: TGCAGCGTTGACCACAATGAGCAGTTCTTC. Protein: CSVDHNEQFF.

V gene TRBV9 combines with J gene TRBJ1-2; D is uncertain. The CDR3 covers 14 residues. Germline CDR1 and CDR2: SGDLS and YYNGEE. V was shortened by 3 bases and J by 0 bases, with 9 bases between the two germline ends. In nucleotides, the CDR3 is TGTGCCAGCAGCGCCCGACGGACTAACTATGGCTACACCTTC. Its protein is CASSARRTNYGYTF.

This clone has more than one count but fewer than ten. This chain links TRBV25-1 with TRBJ2-1, with 8 bases aligning to TRBD2. The germline V gene has CDR1 MGHDK and CDR2 SYGVNS. The CDR3 length is 15 residues. The V segment lost 6 bases and the J segment 1 base; nucleotides outside the gene matches: 5. The CDR3 DNA is TGTGCCAGCAGCGCCGGGGGGGCGTCCTACAATGAGCAGTTCTTC. Encoded protein: CASSAGGASYNEQFF.

This rearrangement joins TRBV5-1 to TRBJ2-7; D unresolved. Germline CDR1 and CDR2: SGHRS and YFSETQ. The length of the CDR3 is 14 residues. V was pared by 0 bases and J by 0 bases, with 7 bases between. For the CDR3, the DNA is TGCGCCAGCAGCTTGGTTGATTTCTCCTACGAGCAGTACTTC. It translates to CASSLVDFSYEQYF. The full variable domain, with the rest looked up from reference TRBV5-1 and TRBJ2-7, is KAGVTQTPRYLIKTRGQQVTLSCSPISGHRSVSWYQQTPGQGLQFLFEYFSETQRNKGNFPGRFSGRQFSNSRSEMNVSTLELGDSALYLCASSLVDFSYEQYFGPGTRLTVT.

This clone was found a few times. The rearrangement uses TRBV7-9 and TRBJ1-2; tentatively, D is TRBD1 (6 bases). The length of the CDR3 is 13 residues. CDR1 is SEHNR and CDR2 is FQNEAQ in the germline V gene (reference sequence). Trimming pared 4 bases from V and 8 bases from J, leaving 14 bases between. Here the CDR3 DNA reads TGTGCCAGCAGCTCTCAGGGGCAAGGAGGCTACACCTTC. Translating it yields CASSSQGQGGYTF.

V is TRBV5-4 and J is TRBJ1-6, with TRBD1 as a possible D gene (6 bases). Deletions cut 4 bases from V and 5 bases from J, with 16 bases between. The germline CDR1 and CDR2 sequences are SGHNT and YYREEE (reference sequence). CDR3 length equals 16 residues. DNA of the CDR3: TGTGCCAGCAGCCCCTACCCTACAGGGAATAATTCACCCCTCCACTTT. The encoded protein is CASSPYPTGNNSPLHF.

For this clone: The sample contains more than one DNA sequence encoding this CDR3. V and J are TRBV5-1 and TRBJ2-7, with D possibly being TRBD1 (5 bases). With 5 bases removed from V and 3 bases from J, the gap between germline ends came to 15 bases. Germline assignment: CDR1 SGHRS and CDR2 YFSETQ. The CDR3 is 14 residues long. CDR3 in amino acids: CASSLGQGGYEQYF. CDR3 in DNA: TGCGCCAGCAGTCTCGGGCAGGGTGGCTACGAGCAGTACTTC.

The chain carries TRBV7-2 and TRBJ1-5; the match to TRBD1 covers 7 bases. The germline CDR1 and CDR2 sequences are SGHTA and FQGNSA. The V and J ends lost 5 bases and 11 bases, in that order; junction bases with no gene match: 15. The CDR3 sequence is 15 residues long. CDR3 sequence (DNA): TGTGCCAGCAGCCACCGACAGGGTCCGGATGGCACCCAGCATTTT. The encoded protein is CASSHRQGPDGTQHF. Full variable domain (missing parts from reference TRBV7-2 and TRBJ1-5): GAGVSQSPSNKVTEKGKDVELRCDPISGHTALYWYRQSLGQGLEFLIYFQGNSAPDKSGLPSDRFSAERTGGSVSTLTIQRTQQEDSAVYLCASSHRQGPDGTQHFGDGTRLSIL.

The J gene is TRBJ1-6, the V gene TRBV18, with 9 bases matching TRBD1. V lost 6 bases, J lost 10 bases, and 10 bases stayed unmatched. Germline V gene data show CDR1 as KGHSH and CDR2 as LQKENI. The CDR3 spans 15 residues. The DNA for the CDR3 is TGTGCCAGCTCGCCCGGGACAGGGCGGGAATCACCCCTCCACTTT. Translation gives CASSPGTGRESPLHF.

This clone occurred a few times. The chain is built from TRBV6-1 and TRBJ1-1; the D gene is possibly TRBD1 (6 bases). CDR1 and CDR2 (germline): MNHNS, SASEGT. This CDR3 is 15 amino acids long. V was cut by 6 bases and J by 4 bases, with 18 bases left in between. The CDR3 here is CASSGDRPHSTEAFF. In DNA form, the CDR3 reads TGTGCCAGCAGCGGAGACAGGCCTCACAGCACTGAAGCTTTCTTT.

V usage is TRBV6-6 and J usage is TRBJ2-5; 11 positions match TRBD1. The CDR3 spans 16 residues. Germline lookup yields CDR1 MNHNY and CDR2 SVGAGI (reference sequence). The junction had 5 bases not matched to a gene; V was cut back by 0 bases and J by 5 bases. The CDR3 protein is CASSYSRTGGWETQYF. CDR3 nucleotide sequence: TGTGCCAGCAGTTACTCAAGGACAGGGGGCTGGGAGACCCAGTACTTC.

The rearrangement links TRBV15 to TRBJ2-2; no clear D gene. Germline V lookup: CDR1 LNHNV, CDR2 YYDKDF (reference sequence). V was trimmed by 5 bases and J by 6 bases, leaving 13 bases between them. The CDR3 sequence is 14 residues long. CDR3 region: CATSPHSGSGELFF. The CDR3 DNA is TGTGCCACCAGCCCACATTCCGGGTCCGGGGAGCTGTTTTTT. Full variable domain (remainder filled in from reference TRBV15 and TRBJ2-2): DAMVIQNPRYQVTQFGKPVTLSCSQTLNHNVMYWYQQKSSQAPKLLFHYYDKDFNNEADTPDNFQSRRPNTSFCFLDIRSPGLGDTAMYLCATSPHSGSGELFFGEGSRLTVL.

This clone was counted only a few times. This chain uses TRBV4-1 with TRBJ2-7, with D perhaps TRBD1 or TRBD2 (5 bases each). Germline CDR1 MGHRA, CDR2 YSYEKL. This CDR3 contains 15 residues. Trimming stripped 1 base from V and 2 bases from J, with 12 bases between. In DNA, the CDR3 is TGCGCCAGCAGCCAAGCTTGGGACGGTACCTACGAGCAGTACTTC. This sequence encodes CASSQAWDGTYEQYF.

The gene calls are TRBV9 and TRBJ2-1, with D maybe TRBD2 (6 bases). CDR1 and CDR2 (germline): SGDLS, YYNGEE. The V end was cut by 0 bases, the J end by 2 bases, with 6 bases between. The CDR3 loop spans 14 amino acids. CDR3 nucleotides: TGTGCCAGCAGCGTAGCGGGGGCCTACAATGAGCAGTTCTTC. This translates into CASSVAGAYNEQFF.

This clone was observed a few times. This chain uses TRBV7-9 with TRBJ2-7; 9 bases are shared with TRBD1. The germline CDR1 and CDR2 sequences are SEHNR and FQNEAQ (reference sequence). J gave up 6 bases and V 5 bases, and 8 bases lay outside the gene matches. The CDR3 is 14 amino acids. The chain's CDR3 is CASSLGQGNLEQYF. As DNA, the CDR3 is TGTGCCAGCAGCCTGGGACAGGGAAATCTCGAGCAGTACTTC.